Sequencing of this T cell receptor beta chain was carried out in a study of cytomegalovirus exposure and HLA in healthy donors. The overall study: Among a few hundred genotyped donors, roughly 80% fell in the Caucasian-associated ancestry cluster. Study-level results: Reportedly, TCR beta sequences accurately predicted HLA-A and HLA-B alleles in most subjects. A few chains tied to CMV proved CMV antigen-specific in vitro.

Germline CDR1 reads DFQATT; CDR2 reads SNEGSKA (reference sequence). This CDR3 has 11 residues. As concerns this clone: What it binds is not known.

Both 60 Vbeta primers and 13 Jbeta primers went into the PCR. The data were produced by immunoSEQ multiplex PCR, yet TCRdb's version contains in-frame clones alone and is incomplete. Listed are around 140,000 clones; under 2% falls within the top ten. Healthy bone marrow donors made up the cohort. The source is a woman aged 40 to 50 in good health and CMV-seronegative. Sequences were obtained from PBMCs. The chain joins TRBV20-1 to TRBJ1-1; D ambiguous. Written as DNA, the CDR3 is TGCAGCCCTTCAGTGAACACTGAAGCTTTCTTT. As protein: CSPSVNTEAFF.